The rows below give T cell receptor beta chains drawn from one sample of a study of CD8 T cells in ankylosing spondylitis. TCRdb reprocessed the 5' RACE reads with MiXCR, giving one entry per CDR3 protein. The sample yields 650,000 to 800,000 distinct CDR3 sequences, 15% to 20% seen once. The specimen sequenced was blood, either unsorted or a sorted T cell fraction (not recorded which). These receptors all stem from a male donor with ankylosing spondylitis. The CDR3 runs from the conserved cysteine through the conserved F or W. A D gene is named only where the DNA matches it firmly. Size is stated for part of the rows, as once, few or many counts, or as a class when the clone is expanded.

clone_size j_call v_call d_call cdr3_aa cdr3_nt
few TRBJ2-1 TRBV3-1 . CASSQELANYNEQFF TGTGCCAGCAGCCAAGAATTAGCGAACTACAATGAGCAGTTCTTC
. TRBJ2-1 TRBV2 . CASSEPARWDTYNEQFF TGTGCCAGCAGTGAACCCGCCAGGTGGGATACCTACAATGAGCAGTTCTTC
many TRBJ2-3 TRBV6-1 . CASKPGLATDTQYF TGTGCCAGCAAACCGGGACTGGCGACAGATACGCAGTATTTT
few TRBJ1-4 TRBV7-8 . CASSPGPAFATNEKLFF TGTGCCAGCAGCCCAGGTCCAGCCTTTGCAACTAATGAAAAACTGTTTTTT
few TRBJ1-2 TRBV5-1 . CASSLEAGPGAYGYTF TGCGCCAGCAGCTTGGAGGCAGGCCCTGGGGCCTATGGCTACACCTTC
once TRBJ2-2 TRBV6-5 . CASSYVRAETNTGELFF TGTGCCAGCAGTTATGTGAGGGCGGAAACGAACACCGGGGAGCTGTTTTTT
. TRBJ2-7 TRBV29-1 TRBD1 CSAALERGQGGLYEQYF TGCAGCGCTGCCCTTGAGAGGGGACAGGGGGGTCTCTACGAGCAGTACTTC
. TRBJ2-1 TRBV3-1 . CASSQDNYNEQFF TGTGCCAGCAGCCAAGACAACTACAATGAGCAGTTCTTC
. TRBJ2-3 TRBV7-3 . CASSSTGPDTQYF TGTGCCAGCAGCTCAACAGGGCCAGATACGCAGTATTTT
. TRBJ2-2 TRBV12-3/TRBV12-4 TRBD1 CASSLRPGQGANTGELFF TGTGCCAGCAGTTTGCGACCGGGACAGGGCGCGAACACCGGGGAGCTGTTTTTT
. TRBJ2-1 TRBV12-3/TRBV12-4 . CASSGLILSYNEQFF TGTGCCAGCAGTGGACTGATCCTCTCCTACAATGAGCAGTTCTTC
few TRBJ2-1 TRBV7-9 TRBD2 CASSLGTSGKNEQFF TGTGCCAGCAGCTTGGGGACTAGCGGGAAGAATGAGCAGTTCTTC
many TRBJ2-2 TRBV24-1 . CATSEKGPGELFF TGTGCCACCAGTGAGAAAGGGCCCGGGGAGCTGTTTTTT
. TRBJ2-5 TRBV12-3/TRBV12-4 TRBD2 CASSGGAKETQYF TGTGCCAGCAGCGGGGGGGCCAAAGAGACCCAGTACTTC
. TRBJ2-7 TRBV7-9 . CASSLPLGPSNEQYF TGTGCCAGCAGCTTACCCCTAGGGCCTTCCAACGAGCAGTACTTC
once TRBJ1-2 TRBV29-1 . CSVEDPHAGPNYGYTF TGCAGCGTTGAAGACCCCCACGCAGGGCCGAACTATGGCTACACCTTC
many TRBJ1-4 TRBV5-1 . CASSLDPGEKLFF TGCGCCAGCAGCTTGGATCCGGGTGAAAAACTGTTTTTT
many TRBJ2-3 TRBV29-1 TRBD2 CSVVRAGGGTDTQYF TGCAGCGTTGTTCGCGCGGGAGGGGGCACAGATACGCAGTATTTT
few TRBJ2-7 TRBV24-1 . CATSDFPVNLSYEQYF TGTGCCACCAGTGATTTTCCCGTGAATTTATCCTACGAGCAGTACTTC
. TRBJ2-2 TRBV6-2/TRBV6-3 . CATGLANTGELFF TGTGCCACGGGGCTAGCGAACACCGGGGAGCTGTTTTTT
many TRBJ2-3 TRBV12-3/TRBV12-4 . CASSLGSAKTDTQYF TGTGCCAGCAGTTTGGGGTCAGCCAAGACAGATACGCAGTATTTT
many TRBJ1-5 TRBV7-8 TRBD1 CASSFDGQGNQPQHF TGTGCCAGCAGCTTTGACGGACAGGGAAATCAGCCCCAGCATTTT
. TRBJ1-6 TRBV7-8 . CASSLDREAPLHF TGTGCCAGCAGCTTAGACAGGGAAGCACCCCTCCACTTT
few TRBJ2-7 TRBV12-3/TRBV12-4 TRBD1 CASSLIVGQGAYEQYF TGTGCCAGCAGTTTAATCGTGGGACAGGGGGCATACGAGCAGTACTTC
few TRBJ2-2 TRBV27 . CASSLFGTQNTGELFF TGTGCCAGCAGTTTATTTGGGACTCAGAACACCGGGGAGCTGTTTTTT
few TRBJ2-1 TRBV7-3 TRBD2 CASSNGLAVYNEQFF TGTGCCAGCAGCAACGGACTAGCCGTCTACAATGAGCAGTTCTTC
few TRBJ2-1 TRBV18 . CASSPRVPHEQFF TGTGCCAGCTCACCACGCGTACCCCATGAGCAGTTCTTC
few TRBJ2-1 TRBV5-1 . CASSLFSRENEQFF TGCGCCAGCAGCTTGTTTTCTAGAGAGAATGAGCAGTTCTTC
few TRBJ2-7 TRBV2 . CASSVRHF TGTGCCAGCAGTGTTCGGCACTTC
. TRBJ1-4 TRBV28 TRBD1 CASSLYGRGQGANEKLFF TGTGCCAGCAGTTTATACGGCCGGGGACAGGGGGCGAATGAAAAACTGTTTTTT
. TRBJ2-7 TRBV14 TRBD2 CASRGTSESYEQYF TGTGCCAGCAGAGGGACTAGCGAGAGCTACGAGCAGTACTTC
. TRBJ2-5 TRBV20-1 TRBD2 CSAADLRLAGGLSGETQYF TGCAGTGCTGCCGACCTACGACTAGCGGGGGGCCTATCCGGGGAGACCCAGTACTTC